This TCR beta chain stems from a study of cytomegalovirus exposure and HLA in healthy donors. Study in general: From about 180 million T cells, an earlier analysis saw roughly 100 million unique TCR beta sequences. Findings and limits, study-wide: In a later analysis, TCR beta V- and J-gene trimming showed a link to a missense DCLRE1C variant.

Germline V lookup: CDR1 SGHNT, CDR2 YYREEE (reference sequence). V lost 7 bases, J lost 8 bases, and 0 bases stayed unmatched. There are 10 residues in the CDR3. This clone was counted a few times. Its target is not known. PCR amplification relied on 60 Vbeta primers (plus 13 Jbeta primers). The data were produced by immunoSEQ multiplex PCR, yet TCRdb's version contains in-frame clones alone and is incomplete. The repertoire holds roughly 120,000 clones, roughly 71% seen once, with roughly 8.7% in the top ten. This receptor was taken from a man between 18 and 29 years old in good health and CMV-seropositive. The sequenced material came from PBMCs. The rearrangement uses TRBV5-4 and TRBJ1-1, with 9 bases aligning to TRBD1. In nucleotides, the CDR3 is TGTGCCAGCGGGACAGGGGAAGCTTTCTTT. This gives the protein CASGTGEAFF.